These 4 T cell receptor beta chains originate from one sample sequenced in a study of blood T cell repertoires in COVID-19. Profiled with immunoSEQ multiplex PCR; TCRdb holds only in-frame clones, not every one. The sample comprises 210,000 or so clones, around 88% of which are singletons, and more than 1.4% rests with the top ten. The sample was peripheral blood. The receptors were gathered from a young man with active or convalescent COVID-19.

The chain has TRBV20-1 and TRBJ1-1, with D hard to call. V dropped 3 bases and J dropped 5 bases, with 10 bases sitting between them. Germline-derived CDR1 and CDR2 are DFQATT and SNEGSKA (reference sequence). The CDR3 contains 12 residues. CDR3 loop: CSASTGRTEAFF. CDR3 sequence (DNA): TGCAGTGCTAGTACGGGTCGAACTGAAGCTTTCTTT.

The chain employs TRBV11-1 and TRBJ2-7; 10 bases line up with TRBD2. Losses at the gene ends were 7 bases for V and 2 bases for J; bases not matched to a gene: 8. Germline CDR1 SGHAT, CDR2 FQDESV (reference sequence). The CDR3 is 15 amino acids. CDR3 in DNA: TGTGCCAGCACCCCGAGAGCGGGAGGGACCTACGAGCAGTACTTC. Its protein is CASTPRAGGTYEQYF.

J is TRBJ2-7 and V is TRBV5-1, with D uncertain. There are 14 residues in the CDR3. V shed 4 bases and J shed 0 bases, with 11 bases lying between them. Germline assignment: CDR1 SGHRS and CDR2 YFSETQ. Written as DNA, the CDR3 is TGCGCCAGCAGCCTGGACGGTCACTCCTACGAGCAGTACTTC. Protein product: CASSLDGHSYEQYF.

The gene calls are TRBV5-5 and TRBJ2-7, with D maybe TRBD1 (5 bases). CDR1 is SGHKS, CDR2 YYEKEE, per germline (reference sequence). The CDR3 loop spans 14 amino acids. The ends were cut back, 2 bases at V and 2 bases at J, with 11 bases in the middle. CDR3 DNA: TGTGCCAGCAGCTTTGGCGACAGTACCTACGAGCAGTACTTC. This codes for CASSFGDSTYEQYF. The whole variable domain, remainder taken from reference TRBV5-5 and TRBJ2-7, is DAGVTQSPTHLIKTRGQQVTLRCSPISGHKSVSWYQQVLGQGPQFIFQYYEKEERGRGNFPDRFSARQFPNYSSELNVNALLLGDSALYLCASSFGDSTYEQYFGPGTRLTVT.